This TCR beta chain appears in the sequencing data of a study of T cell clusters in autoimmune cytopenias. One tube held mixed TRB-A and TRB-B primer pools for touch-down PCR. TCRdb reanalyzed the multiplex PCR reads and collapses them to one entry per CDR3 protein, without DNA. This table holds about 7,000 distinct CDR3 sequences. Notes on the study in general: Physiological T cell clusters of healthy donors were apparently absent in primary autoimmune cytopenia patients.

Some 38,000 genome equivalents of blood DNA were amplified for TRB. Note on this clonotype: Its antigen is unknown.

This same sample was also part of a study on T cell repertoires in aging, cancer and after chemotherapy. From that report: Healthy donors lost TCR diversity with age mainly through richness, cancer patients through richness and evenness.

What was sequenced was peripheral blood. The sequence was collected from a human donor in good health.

The CDR3 protein is CASSPGGGSSYNEQFF. The rearrangement joins TRBV18 to TRBJ2-1; TCRdb picks TRBD1, but there is no DNA to check that call. CDR1 and CDR2 (germline): KGHSH, LQKENI. The CDR3 spans 16 residues.